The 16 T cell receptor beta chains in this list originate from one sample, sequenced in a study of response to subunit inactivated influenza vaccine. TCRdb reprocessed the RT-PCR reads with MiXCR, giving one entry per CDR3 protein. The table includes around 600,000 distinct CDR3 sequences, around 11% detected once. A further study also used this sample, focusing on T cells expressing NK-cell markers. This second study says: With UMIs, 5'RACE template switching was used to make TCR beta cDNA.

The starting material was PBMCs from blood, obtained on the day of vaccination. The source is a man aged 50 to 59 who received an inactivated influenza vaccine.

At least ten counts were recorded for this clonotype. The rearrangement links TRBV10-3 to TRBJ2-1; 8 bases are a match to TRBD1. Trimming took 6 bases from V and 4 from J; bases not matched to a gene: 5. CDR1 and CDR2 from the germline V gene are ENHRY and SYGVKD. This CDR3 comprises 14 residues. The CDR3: CAIRSGTGYNEQFF. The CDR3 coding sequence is TGTGCCATCAGATCCGGGACAGGTTACAATGAGCAGTTCTTC.

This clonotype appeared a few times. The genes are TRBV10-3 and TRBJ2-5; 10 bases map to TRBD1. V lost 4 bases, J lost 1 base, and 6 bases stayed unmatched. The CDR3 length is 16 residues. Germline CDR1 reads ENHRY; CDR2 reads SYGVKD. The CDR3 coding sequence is TGTGCCATCAGTGGCCCGGGACAGGGGCCCCAAGAGACCCAGTACTTC. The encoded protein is CAISGPGQGPQETQYF.

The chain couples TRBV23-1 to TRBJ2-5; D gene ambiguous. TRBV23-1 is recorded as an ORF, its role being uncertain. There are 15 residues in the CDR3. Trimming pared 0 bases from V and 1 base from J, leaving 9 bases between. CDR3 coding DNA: TGCGCCAGCAGTCAATCGTTCCCTCCCCAAGAGACCCAGTACTTC. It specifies CASSQSFPPQETQYF.

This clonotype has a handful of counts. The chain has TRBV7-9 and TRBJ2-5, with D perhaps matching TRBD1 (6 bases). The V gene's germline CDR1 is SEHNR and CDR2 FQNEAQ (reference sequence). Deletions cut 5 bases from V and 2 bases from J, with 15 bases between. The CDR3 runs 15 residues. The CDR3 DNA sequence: TGTGCCAGCAGCATCTGGACAGCAGCACAAGAGACCCAGTACTTC. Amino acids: CASSIWTAAQETQYF.

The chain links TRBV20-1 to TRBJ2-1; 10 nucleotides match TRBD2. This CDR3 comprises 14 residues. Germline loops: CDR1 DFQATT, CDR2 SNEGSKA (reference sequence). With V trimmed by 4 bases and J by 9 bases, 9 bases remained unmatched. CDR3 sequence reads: CSANLAGAPGEQFF. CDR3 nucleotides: TGCAGTGCTAATCTAGCGGGAGCCCCGGGTGAGCAGTTCTTC.

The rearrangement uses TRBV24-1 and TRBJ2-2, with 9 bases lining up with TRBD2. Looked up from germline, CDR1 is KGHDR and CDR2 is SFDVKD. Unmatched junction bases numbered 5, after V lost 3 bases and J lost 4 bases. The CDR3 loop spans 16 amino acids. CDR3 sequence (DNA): TGTGCCACCAGTGATGCCGGGACTAGCAGCACCGGGGAGCTGTTTTTT. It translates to CATSDAGTSSTGELFF.

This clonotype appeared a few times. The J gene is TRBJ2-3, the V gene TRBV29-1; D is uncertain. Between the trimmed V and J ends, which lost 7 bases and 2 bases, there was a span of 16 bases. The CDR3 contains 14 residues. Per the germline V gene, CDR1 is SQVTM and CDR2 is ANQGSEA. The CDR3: CSALTVRSTDTQYF. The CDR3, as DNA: TGCAGCGCCCTAACGGTCCGGTCCACAGATACGCAGTATTTT.

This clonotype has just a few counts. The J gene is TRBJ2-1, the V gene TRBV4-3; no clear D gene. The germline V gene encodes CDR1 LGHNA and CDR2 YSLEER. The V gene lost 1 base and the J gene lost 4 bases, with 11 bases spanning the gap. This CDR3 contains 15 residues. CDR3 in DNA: TGCGCCAGCAGCCAAGCCCTTGGTGGGTACAATGAGCAGTTCTTC. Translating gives CASSQALGGYNEQFF.

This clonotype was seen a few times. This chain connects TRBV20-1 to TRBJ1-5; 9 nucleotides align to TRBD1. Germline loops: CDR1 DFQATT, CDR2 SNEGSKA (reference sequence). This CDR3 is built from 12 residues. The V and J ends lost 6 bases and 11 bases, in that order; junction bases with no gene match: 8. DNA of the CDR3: TGCAGTGCAACAACAGGGGGCGGGGCCCAGCATTTT. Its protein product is CSATTGGGAQHF.

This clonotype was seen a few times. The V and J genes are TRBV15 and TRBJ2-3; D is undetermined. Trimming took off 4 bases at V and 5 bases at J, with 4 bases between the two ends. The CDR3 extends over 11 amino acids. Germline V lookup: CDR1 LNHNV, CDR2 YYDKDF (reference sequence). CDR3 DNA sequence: TGTGCCACCAGCATCAGAGATACGCAGTATTTT. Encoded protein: CATSIRDTQYF.

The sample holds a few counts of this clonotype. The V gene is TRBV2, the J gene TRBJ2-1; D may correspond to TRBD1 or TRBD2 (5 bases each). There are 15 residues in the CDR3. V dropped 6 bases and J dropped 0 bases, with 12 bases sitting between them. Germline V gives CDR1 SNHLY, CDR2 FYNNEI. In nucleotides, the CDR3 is TGTGCCAGCAGCCCCGCCGGGACCTCCTACAATGAGCAGTTCTTC. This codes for CASSPAGTSYNEQFF. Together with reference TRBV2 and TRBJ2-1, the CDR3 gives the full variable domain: EPEVTQTPSHQVTQMGQEVILRCVPISNHLYFYWYRQILGQKVEFLVSFYNNEISEKSEIFDDQFSVERPDGSNFTLKIRSTKLEDSAMYFCASSPAGTSYNEQFFGPGTRLTVL.

CDR3 nucleotides: TGTGCCAGCAGCCAATCCCCGTATGGCACTGAAGCTTTCTTT. This encodes CASSQSPYGTEAFF. The rearrangement joins TRBV16 to TRBJ1-1, with D uncertain. Germline loops: CDR1 KGHSY, CDR2 FQNENV. With 0 bases removed from V and 4 bases from J, the gap between germline ends came to 9 bases. This CDR3 region has 14 residues.

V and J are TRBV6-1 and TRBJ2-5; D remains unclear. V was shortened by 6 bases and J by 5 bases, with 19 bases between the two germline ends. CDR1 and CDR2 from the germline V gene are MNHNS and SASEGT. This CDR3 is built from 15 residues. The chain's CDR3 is CASRAYGLLRETQYF. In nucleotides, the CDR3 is TGTGCCAGCAGAGCCTATGGGCTACTTCGGGAGACCCAGTACTTC.

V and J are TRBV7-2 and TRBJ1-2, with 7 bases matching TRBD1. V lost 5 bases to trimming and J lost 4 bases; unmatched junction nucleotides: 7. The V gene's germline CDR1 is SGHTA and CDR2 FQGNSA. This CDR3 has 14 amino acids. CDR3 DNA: TGTGCCAGCAGCCGGGACAGCTTTTCCTATGGCTACACCTTC. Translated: CASSRDSFSYGYTF. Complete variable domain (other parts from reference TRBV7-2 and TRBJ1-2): GAGVSQSPSNKVTEKGKDVELRCDPISGHTALYWYRQSLGQGLEFLIYFQGNSAPDKSGLPSDRFSAERTGGSVSTLTIQRTQQEDSAVYLCASSRDSFSYGYTFGSGTRLTVV.

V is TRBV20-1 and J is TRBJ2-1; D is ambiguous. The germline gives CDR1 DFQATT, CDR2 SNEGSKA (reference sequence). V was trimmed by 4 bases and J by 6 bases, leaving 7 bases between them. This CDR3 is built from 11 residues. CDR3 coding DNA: TGCAGTGCTATATCAGGCAATGAGCAGTTCTTC. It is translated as CSAISGNEQFF.

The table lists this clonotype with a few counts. CDR3 region: CAISPGTRSYNEQFF. CDR3 coding DNA: TGTGCCATCTCCCCCGGGACCCGCTCCTACAATGAGCAGTTCTTC. The rearrangement joins TRBV10-3 to TRBJ2-1; D assignment may be TRBD1 or TRBD2 (5 bases each). The V end was cut by 8 bases, the J end by 0 bases, with 14 bases between. Germline V gene sequence: CDR1 ENHRY, CDR2 SYGVKD. The CDR3 runs to 15 residues.